These 13 T cell receptor beta chains were all obtained from the same sample, sequenced in a study of human T cells and chemical hapten exposure. As to time point: patch test 1, 2 weeks after DPC sensitization. Treatment here: therapeutic diphenylcyclopropenone sensitization with weekly scalp DPC. TCRdb itself ran the RACE reads through MiXCR, one entry per CDR3 protein. The repertoire holds 180,000 or so distinct CDR3 sequences, with approximately 14% as singletons. The sample consisted of whole blood, taken in connection with sensitization to the hapten diphenylcyclopropenone (DPC). Source of these receptors: a woman aged 25-40 years with alopecia areata. Some clones in this sample may be carry-over from other donors' samples.

Only a few counts were recorded for this clonotype. The chain carries TRBV11-3 and TRBJ2-2, with a weak D call TRBD1 (6 bases). V dropped 0 bases and J dropped 6 bases, with 17 bases sitting between them. This CDR3 is 17 amino acids long. Germline CDR1 and CDR2: SGHNT and YENEEA. The CDR3 reads CASSLDRSLRGSGELFF. The CDR3 DNA sequence: TGTGCCAGCAGCTTAGATCGATCATTGAGGGGGTCCGGGGAGCTGTTTTTT.

This clonotype was seen more than once but under ten times. V usage is TRBV30 and J usage is TRBJ1-3, with D possibly TRBD1 on 5 matching bases. V was cut by 6 bases and J by 0 bases, with 12 bases left in between. Germline CDR1 GTSNPN, CDR2 SVGIG (reference sequence). The CDR3 length is 14 residues. CDR3 in amino acids: CACNRQSSGNTIYF. CDR3 in DNA: TGTGCCTGTAATAGACAGAGCTCTGGAAACACCATATATTTT.

In this sample, this clonotype turned up a few times. The rearrangement uses TRBV12-3 or TRBV12-4 and TRBJ2-1; TRBD2 matches at 13 bases. V trimming: 5 bases; J trimming: 6 bases; junction bases outside the gene matches: 4. The CDR3 runs 15 residues. CDR3 in DNA: TGTGCCAGCAGTCTACTAGCGGGGGGGCGCAATGAGCAGTTCTTC. Encoded protein: CASSLLAGGRNEQFF.

A single count supports this clonotype. The chain recombines TRBV2 with TRBJ1-1, with D hard to call. The germline V and J ends were trimmed by 7 bases and 2 bases, with 14 bases remaining between them. CDR3 length: 14 residues. Germline V lookup: CDR1 SNHLY, CDR2 FYNNEI. CDR3 region: CASMGRYTNTEAFF. CDR3 in DNA: TGTGCCAGCATGGGCCGGTACACCAACACTGAAGCTTTCTTT.

This clonotype showed up just a few times. The J gene is TRBJ1-5, the V gene TRBV12-3 or TRBV12-4, with 11 bases matching TRBD1. Trimming took 5 bases from V and 1 from J; bases not matched to a gene: 7. CDR3 length equals 17 residues. CDR3 DNA: TGTGCCAGCAGTAGGACAGGGGGCGGTGAGAGCAATCAGCCCCAGCATTTT. Translation: CASSRTGGGESNQPQHF.

In this sample, this clonotype turned up many times. V usage is TRBV4-1 and J usage is TRBJ1-1; D is undetermined. CDR3 length: 13 residues. Germline loops: CDR1 MGHRA, CDR2 YSYEKL. With 0 bases removed from V and 5 bases from J, the gap between germline ends came to 7 bases. The CDR3 nucleotides read TGCGCCAGCAGCCAAGACTGGGGAACTGAAGCTTTCTTT. This sequence encodes CASSQDWGTEAFF.

J is TRBJ2-2 and V is TRBV28, with TRBD1 as a possible D gene (6 bases). V was trimmed by 9 bases and J by 3 bases, leaving 17 bases between them. The germline CDR1 and CDR2 sequences are MDHEN and SYDVKM. The CDR3 totals 15 residues. The CDR3 region has the DNA TGTGCCAGTTATTCCCGACAGGCTCACACCGGGGAGCTGTTTTTT. The encoded protein is CASYSRQAHTGELFF.

The chain joins TRBV20-1 to TRBJ2-3; D might be TRBD1 (5 bases). Germline CDR1 is DFQATT and CDR2 is SNEGSKA (reference sequence). The CDR3 runs to 14 residues. The V end lost 3 bases, the J end lost 2 bases, and 12 bases lay between the germline ends. The CDR3 DNA reads TGCAGTGCTAGTCCACGGACATACACAGATACGCAGTATTTT. Amino acid sequence: CSASPRTYTDTQYF.

This clonotype has at least ten counts. The rearrangement joins TRBV28 to TRBJ1-5; D unclear. Per germline, CDR1 MDHEN and CDR2 SYDVKM. The V gene lost 6 bases and the J gene lost 7 bases, with 10 bases spanning the gap. The CDR3 consists of 12 residues. CDR3 in DNA: TGTGCCAGCAGAGTGGGGAGCCAGCCCCAGCATTTT. This codes for CASRVGSQPQHF.

This clonotype came up many times. The chain uses TRBV28 and TRBJ2-3; D not certain. V shed 5 bases and J shed 0 bases, with 6 bases lying between them. The CDR3 is 13 amino acids. Germline CDR1 reads MDHEN; CDR2 reads SYDVKM. The CDR3 loop reads CASSAASTDTQYF. The CDR3 nucleotides are TGTGCCAGCAGTGCCGCTAGCACAGATACGCAGTATTTT. Using reference TRBV28 and TRBJ2-3 for the parts outside the CDR3, the full variable domain is DVKVTQSSRYLVKRTGEKVFLECVQDMDHENMFWYRQDPGLGLRLIYFSYDVKMKEKGDIPEGYSVSREKKERFSLILESASTNQTSMYLCASSAASTDTQYFGPGTRLTVL.

The chain carries TRBV5-1 and TRBJ2-3, with 8 bases lining up with TRBD1. The CDR3 runs to 16 residues. V dropped 0 bases and J dropped 2; count of bases not matched to a gene: 5. CDR1 and CDR2 from the germline V gene are SGHRS and YFSETQ. The CDR3: CASSLAPQGDTDTQYF. The CDR3 bases are TGCGCCAGCAGCTTGGCCCCACAGGGGGACACAGATACGCAGTATTTT.

The chain carries TRBV10-2 and TRBJ2-1; D is unclear. The CDR3 has 11 amino acids. CDR1 is WSHSY and CDR2 is SAAADI in the germline V gene. Between the trimmed V and J ends, which lost 4 bases and 7 bases, there was a span of 5 bases. The CDR3, as DNA: TGCGCCAGCAGTGTCGTTAATGAGCAGTTCTTC. Translating it yields CASSVVNEQFF.

The chain carries TRBV25-1 and TRBJ2-5, with 7 positions matching TRBD2. This CDR3 spans 14 amino acids. J gave up 6 bases and V 5 bases, and 9 bases lay outside the gene matches. Germline lookup yields CDR1 MGHDK and CDR2 SYGVNS. CDR3 sequence: CASSNAGVGKTQYF. The CDR3 nucleotides are TGTGCCAGCAGTAACGCGGGGGTAGGGAAGACCCAGTACTTC.